This passage covers 17 T cell receptor beta chains from one sample sequenced in a study of human T cells and chemical hapten exposure. Indicated time point: patch test 2, 6 weeks after DPC sensitization. Treatment denoted: therapeutic diphenylcyclopropenone sensitization with weekly scalp DPC. Using its own MiXCR run on the RACE reads, TCRdb lists one record per CDR3 protein. The top ten hold 1.3% to 1.5% of the sample, which has around 130,000 distinct CDR3 sequences, about an eighth seen once. This material consisted of whole blood, taken in connection with sensitization to the hapten diphenylcyclopropenone (DPC). The receptors here all came from a woman between 45 and 65 years old with alopecia areata. Some clones in this sample may be carry-over from other donors' samples.

The gene calls are TRBV5-1 and TRBJ1-5; 9 nucleotides match TRBD1. J lost 2 bases, V lost 4 bases, and 7 bases had no gene match. Germline CDR1 SGHRS, CDR2 YFSETQ. The CDR3 loop spans 16 amino acids. Here the CDR3 reads CASSPGQGHGNQPQHF. CDR3 sequence (DNA): TGCGCCAGCAGCCCGGGACAGGGCCACGGCAATCAGCCCCAGCATTTT.

This clonotype was observed a few times. The J gene is TRBJ1-6, the V gene TRBV11-2, with D hard to call. This CDR3 spans 15 amino acids. The V end was cut by 3 bases, the J end by 5 bases, with 11 bases between. Germline values: CDR1 SGHAT, CDR2 FQNNGV. CDR3 DNA sequence: TGTGCCAGCAGCTTCAAGGGCGAAAATAATTCACCCCTCCACTTT. Its protein product is CASSFKGENNSPLHF.

The chain recombines TRBV18 with TRBJ2-7; D is ambiguous. The CDR3 is 15 amino acids. V dropped 0 bases and J dropped 2 bases, with 11 bases sitting between them. CDR1 and CDR2 from the germline V gene are KGHSH and LQKENI. DNA for the CDR3: TGTGCCAGCTCACCACCAGGGCTTCCCGCCTACGAGCAGTACTTC. Protein sequence: CASSPPGLPAYEQYF.

This clonotype appeared a few times. The genes are TRBV6-6 and TRBJ2-3; either TRBD1 or TRBD2 may supply D (5 bases each). CDR1 is MNHNY, CDR2 SVGAGI, per germline (reference sequence). This CDR3 spans 18 amino acids. V lost 2 bases and J lost 0, with 18 bases in between. CDR3 loop: CASSYGGLAGPSTDTQYF. The CDR3 DNA reads as TGTGCCAGCAGTTACGGGGGTCTGGCGGGCCCTAGCACAGATACGCAGTATTTT.

This clonotype occurred a few times. This chain connects TRBV7-3 to TRBJ2-3, with TRBD2 matching over 7 bases. There are 15 residues in the CDR3. V was clipped by 4 bases and J by 0 bases; unmatched bases: 4. Germline V gene sequence: CDR1 SGHTA, CDR2 FQGTGA. In DNA, the CDR3 is TGTGCCAGCAGCTCACCGGGACTAAGCACAGATACGCAGTATTTT. Translated, it gives CASSSPGLSTDTQYF.

This clonotype turned up a few times. J is TRBJ1-5 and V is TRBV20-1; weak D call: TRBD1 (5 bases). Between the trimmed V and J ends, which lost 1 base and 4 bases, there was a span of 11 bases. This CDR3 has 14 amino acids. The germline V gene has CDR1 DFQATT and CDR2 SNEGSKA (reference sequence). In DNA form, the CDR3 reads TGCAGTGCTAGAGGGGACCGCCAAAATCAGCCCCAGCATTTT. It encodes CSARGDRQNQPQHF.

With regard to this clonotype: Relative to the germline gene, one junction end is altered; a read error may explain this. V and J are TRBV7-7 and TRBJ2-1, with 12 bases that match TRBD2. This CDR3 spans 17 amino acids. Germline lookup yields CDR1 SSHAT and CDR2 FNYEAQ (reference sequence). The CDR3, as DNA: TGTGCTAGCAGCCCCCTCACTAGCGGGAGGACCGGGGATGAGCAGTTCTTC. It encodes CASSPLTSGRTGDEQFF.

The CDR3 loop reads CSVGSGRRTDTQYF. As DNA, the CDR3 is TGCAGCGTTGGTAGCGGGAGGAGGACAGATACGCAGTATTTT. V gene TRBV29-1 combines with J gene TRBJ2-3; 10 bases align to TRBD2. Germline assignment: CDR1 SQVTM and CDR2 ANQGSEA. Germline trimming cut 4 bases from V and 3 bases from J; bases unmatched to any gene: 4. The CDR3 is 14 residues long.

This clonotype was seen a few times. This chain uses TRBV20-1 with TRBJ1-2; D unresolved. Germline lookup yields CDR1 DFQATT and CDR2 SNEGSKA (reference sequence). Trimming stripped 2 bases from V and 8 bases from J, with 9 bases between. This CDR3 has 11 amino acids. The CDR3 sequence is CSARHENGYTF. The CDR3, as DNA: TGCAGTGCTAGACACGAAAACGGCTACACCTTC.

This clonotype was recorded a few times. The chain combines TRBV11-2 with TRBJ1-1; a possible D gene is TRBD1 (5 bases). Trimming took 5 bases from V and 3 from J, leaving 13 bases between them. The germline CDR1 and CDR2 sequences are SGHAT and FQNNGV. There are 14 residues in the CDR3. The CDR3 DNA reads as TGTGCCAGCAGCCCAATTCGGGGGGACACTGAAGCTTTCTTT. As protein: CASSPIRGDTEAFF.

This clonotype has a count of ten or more. The V call is TRBV4-3, the J call TRBJ2-3, with TRBD2 matching over 13 bases. CDR3 length: 21 residues. Germline CDR1 is LGHNA and CDR2 is YSLEER. The J segment lost 2 bases and the V segment lost 0 bases, leaving 14 bases of the junction unmatched. CDR3 coding DNA: TGCGCCAGCAGCCAAGATCCTTACCGGACTAGCGGGGGCCTTTTCACAGATACGCAGTATTTT. This gives the protein CASSQDPYRTSGGLFTDTQYF.

The chain uses TRBV19 and TRBJ2-5; 13 nucleotides align to TRBD2. This CDR3 spans 16 amino acids. V shed 7 bases, J shed 2 bases, and the junction held 7 bases outside the gene matches. Germline lookup yields CDR1 LNHDA and CDR2 SQIVND (reference sequence). The CDR3 coding sequence is TGTGCCAGTAAGAACGGGGGACTAGCGGGACAAGAGACCCAGTACTTC. This sequence encodes CASKNGGLAGQETQYF.

The V gene is TRBV5-1, the J gene TRBJ2-1; a possible D gene is TRBD2 (7 bases). From germline, CDR1 is SGHRS and CDR2 YFSETQ. CDR3 length: 16 residues. V dropped 4 bases and J dropped 3 bases, with 17 bases sitting between them. The CDR3 region has the DNA TGCGCCAGCAGCCCGGGAGGCAGGGGCATCTACAATGAGCAGTTCTTC. This codes for CASSPGGRGIYNEQFF.

This clonotype was seen only a few times. V usage is TRBV29-1 and J usage is TRBJ1-1; 8 nucleotides match TRBD1. The J segment lost 12 bases and the V segment lost 5 bases, leaving 11 bases of the junction unmatched. The CDR3 is 12 amino acids. Germline CDR1 reads SQVTM; CDR2 reads ANQGSEA. DNA of the CDR3: TGCAGCGTTTCCACAGGGGGTTCAATGACTTTCTTT. Protein sequence: CSVSTGGSMTFF.

This chain links TRBV12-2 with TRBJ2-3; TRBD1 is the table's D call and was not checked against the DNA. TRBV12-2 is tagged as a pseudogene. The CDR3 sequence is 15 residues long. The CDR3 DNA follows: TGTGCAAGTCGCGTCGACTCTCTCCGGGGAGATACGCAGTATTTT. It translates to CASRVDSLRGDTQYF.

V usage is TRBV11-2 and J usage is TRBJ2-1; 9 positions match TRBD2. This CDR3 contains 15 residues. V lost 4 bases and J lost 6; bases outside the gene matches: 7. Germline V gene sequence: CDR1 SGHAT, CDR2 FQNNGV. CDR3 nucleotide sequence: TGTGCCAGCAGCTCCCACCTAGCGGGGATCAATGAGCAGTTCTTC. Protein sequence: CASSSHLAGINEQFF.

The rearrangement uses TRBV6-1 and TRBJ1-6; no clear D. This CDR3 region has 13 residues. V lost 3 bases, J lost 10 bases, and 10 bases lay in between. The V gene's germline CDR1 is MNHNS and CDR2 SASEGT. The CDR3 DNA is TGTGCCAGCAGTGATGGGCCAGCCTCACCCCTCCACTTT. This codes for CASSDGPASPLHF.